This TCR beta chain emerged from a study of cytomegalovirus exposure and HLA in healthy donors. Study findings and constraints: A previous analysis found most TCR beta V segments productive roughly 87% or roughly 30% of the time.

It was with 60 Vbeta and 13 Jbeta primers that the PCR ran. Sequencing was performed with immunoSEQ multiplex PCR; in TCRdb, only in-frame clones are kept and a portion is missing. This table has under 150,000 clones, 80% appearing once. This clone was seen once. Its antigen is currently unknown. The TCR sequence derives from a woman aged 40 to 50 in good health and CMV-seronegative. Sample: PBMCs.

CDR3 amino acids: CASSQDVGRGRNTGELFF. In DNA, the CDR3 is TGTGCCAGCAGCCAAGATGTAGGTAGGGGGCGGAACACCGGGGAGCTGTTTTTT. The chain recombines TRBV4-2 with TRBJ2-2, with TRBD1 matching 7 bases. The CDR3 is 18 residues long. The junction had 8 bases not matched to a gene; V was cut back by 0 bases and J by 1 base. Per the germline V gene, CDR1 is LGHNA and CDR2 is YNFKEQ.